Following are 19 T cell receptor beta chains from one sample sequenced in a study of identifying expanded T cells in peripheral blood. The protocol was immunoSEQ multiplex PCR, while the TCRdb copy is restricted to in-frame clones and leaves out a portion. The top ten hold about a sixth of the sample, which has tens of thousands of clones, about 80% seen once. Sequences were obtained from blood. These TCRs come from a person aged 18 to 75 in good health.

The gene calls are TRBV7-9 and TRBJ1-6, with TRBD1 identical over 9 bases. CDR3 length: 15 amino acids. The V and J ends lost 5 bases and 10 bases, in that order; junction bases with no gene match: 9. CDR1 SEHNR and CDR2 FQNEAQ come from the germline V gene (reference sequence). DNA of the CDR3: TGTGCCAGCAGCACCCGGACAGGGGAGGGGTCACCCCTCCACTTT. As protein: CASSTRTGEGSPLHF.

The rearrangement links TRBV7-6 to TRBJ1-1; TRBD1 agrees at 7 bases. Per the germline V gene, CDR1 is SGHVS and CDR2 is FNYEAQ. V lost 5 bases and J lost 2; bases outside the gene matches: 8. This CDR3 comprises 15 residues. Written as DNA, the CDR3 is TGTGCCAGCAGCCTAGACAGGGTTCATAACACTGAAGCTTTCTTT. This codes for CASSLDRVHNTEAFF.

This chain uses TRBV29-1 with TRBJ2-2, with TRBD2 matching 10 bases. The CDR3 is made up of 16 amino acids. Trimming at V came to 5 bases and at J to 1 base, leaving 7 bases not matched to a gene. Germline V CDR1 and CDR2: SQVTM, ANQGSEA. The CDR3 loop is CSVSPSGSWNTGELFF. As DNA, the CDR3 is TGCAGCGTTTCACCTAGCGGGAGTTGGAACACCGGGGAGCTGTTTTTT.

The chain employs TRBV14 and TRBJ2-3; perhaps TRBD2 as D (6 bases). This CDR3 contains 15 residues. V was trimmed by 1 base and J by 2 bases, leaving 10 bases between them. Germline V gene lookup returns CDR1 SGHDN and CDR2 FVKESK. CDR3 nucleotides: TGTGCCAGCAGCCAAGGGGGGAGGCCCACAGATACGCAGTATTTT. This gives the protein CASSQGGRPTDTQYF.

The J gene is TRBJ1-2, the V gene TRBV7-7; D uncertain. Deletions cut 6 bases from V and 8 bases from J, with 19 bases between. Germline V gene lookup returns CDR1 SSHAT and CDR2 FNYEAQ (reference sequence). This CDR3 has 14 amino acids. DNA of the CDR3: TGTGCCAGCAGTCACCGGGTAGGGTTTCGAGGCTACACCTTC. As protein: CASSHRVGFRGYTF.

The rearrangement uses TRBV7-2 and TRBJ2-1; 10 nucleotides line up with TRBD1. CDR3 size: 15 residues. V was pared by 7 bases and J by 2 bases, with 5 bases of the junction left unmatched. CDR1 and CDR2 from the germline V gene are SGHTA and FQGNSA. The CDR3: CASNSGTGAYNEQFF. The CDR3 region has the DNA TGTGCCAGCAATTCCGGGACAGGGGCCTACAATGAGCAGTTCTTC.

This rearrangement joins TRBV10-2 to TRBJ2-1; 12 bases are shared with TRBD2. The germline V gene has CDR1 WSHSY and CDR2 SAAADI. J gave up 15 bases and V 4 bases, and 4 bases lay outside the gene matches. The CDR3 spans 12 residues. CDR3 in amino acids: CASSASGGAGFF. The CDR3 region has the DNA TGCGCCAGCAGTGCTAGCGGGGGGGCCGGGTTCTTC.

The gene calls are TRBV6-5 and TRBJ2-6; D remains unclear. Trimming left V 4 bases short and J 6 bases short, with 13 bases between. The CDR3 has 15 residues. The germline V gene encodes CDR1 MNHEY and CDR2 SVGAGI. In DNA form, the CDR3 reads TGTGCCAGCAGTTCCACTCACTCGGAGGCCAACGTCCTGACTTTC. Translation gives CASSSTHSEANVLTF.

The rearrangement joins TRBV5-1 to TRBJ2-7; 9 bases map to TRBD1. There are 13 residues in the CDR3. Germline trimming cut 3 bases from V and 6 bases from J; bases unmatched to any gene: 4. Per germline, CDR1 SGHRS and CDR2 YFSETQ. The CDR3 is CASSWGQGGEQYV. CDR3 DNA: TGCGCCAGCAGCTGGGGACAGGGCGGCGAGCAGTACGTC.

The DNA for the CDR3 is TGTGCCAGCAGCTTAGTGTTTCGAGCGGGAGGGTCTATGGGGGACAATGAGCAGTTCTTC. Encoded protein: CASSLVFRAGGSMGDNEQFF. This chain connects TRBV7-6 to TRBJ2-1, with 10 bases lining up with TRBD2. CDR1 SGHVS and CDR2 FNYEAQ come from the germline V gene. Trimming cost V 1 base and J 5 bases; bases outside gene matches: 17. The CDR3 runs 20 residues.

The chain links TRBV7-2 to TRBJ2-7; the D gene is possibly TRBD2 (6 bases). CDR1 and CDR2 (germline): SGHTA, FQGNSA. Trimming shortened V by 6 bases and J by 2 bases, and 17 bases separated the two germline ends. CDR3 length: 15 amino acids. The CDR3: CASRKMGTGAYEQYF. The CDR3 nucleotides are TGTGCCAGCAGGAAAATGGGGACGGGGGCCTACGAGCAGTACTTC.

The J gene is TRBJ1-1, the V gene TRBV6-5, with no clear D. The CDR3 has 13 residues. Trimming cost V 6 bases and J 1 base, with 9 bases left between them. Germline CDR1 and CDR2: MNHEY and SVGAGI. The chain's CDR3 is CASSQTWNTEAFF. The CDR3 nucleotides read TGTGCCAGCAGCCAGACCTGGAACACTGAAGCTTTCTTT.

The V and J genes are TRBV11-3 and TRBJ2-1, with 7 positions matching TRBD1. V was clipped by 3 bases and J by 4 bases; unmatched bases: 6. The CDR3 spans 15 residues. Germline V gene sequence: CDR1 SGHNT, CDR2 YENEEA. CDR3 sequence: CASSFGDRQYNEQFF. The DNA for the CDR3 is TGTGCCAGCAGCTTCGGGGACAGACAGTACAATGAGCAGTTCTTC.

The CDR3 here is CASSLVGGSGANVLTF. CDR3 bases: TGTGCCAGCAGCTTGGTGGGAGGCTCTGGGGCCAACGTCCTGACTTTC. The V gene is TRBV5-6, the J gene TRBJ2-6, with D possibly TRBD2 on 6 matching bases. In germline, CDR1 is SGHDT, CDR2 YYEEEE. This CDR3 is built from 16 residues. Trimming left V 0 bases short and J 0 bases short, with 7 bases between. The whole variable domain, remainder taken from reference TRBV5-6 and TRBJ2-6, is DAGVTQSPTHLIKTRGQQVTLRCSPKSGHDTVSWYQQALGQGPQFIFQYYEEEERQRGNFPDRFSGHQFPNYSSELNVNALLLGDSALYLCASSLVGGSGANVLTFGAGSRLTVL.

This clone appeared a few times. The chain recombines TRBV14 with TRBJ1-2, with unresolved D. There are 13 residues in the CDR3. Trimming removed 4 bases at V and 8 bases at J, with 14 bases between. Looked up from germline, CDR1 is SGHDN and CDR2 is FVKESK. The CDR3 sequence is CASSPEGSGGYTF. The CDR3 coding sequence is TGTGCCAGCAGCCCTGAGGGTAGCGGAGGCTACACCTTC.

The V and J genes are TRBV7-2 and TRBJ2-3; D ambiguous. The germline V and J ends were trimmed by 2 bases and 3 bases, with 12 bases remaining between them. Germline V gene sequence: CDR1 SGHTA, CDR2 FQGNSA. This CDR3 contains 15 residues. CDR3 in DNA: TGTGCCAGCAGCTTATCTCGCTCTTGGACAGATACGCAGTATTTT. Residues: CASSLSRSWTDTQYF.

This clone was seen just once. The V gene is TRBV12-5, the J gene TRBJ2-3; D is ambiguous. Deletions cut 1 base from V and 2 bases from J, with 10 bases between. This CDR3 comprises 15 residues. Germline CDR1 and CDR2: LGHNT and FRNRAP. The CDR3 loop reads CASGLASSFTDTQYF. As DNA, the CDR3 is TGTGCTAGTGGTTTGGCAAGTAGCTTCACAGATACGCAGTATTTT. Full variable domain (remainder filled in from reference TRBV12-5 and TRBJ2-3): DARVTQTPRHKVTEMGQEVTMRCQPILGHNTVFWYRQTMMQGLELLAYFRNRAPLDDSGMPKDRFSAEMPDATLATLKIQPSEPRDSAVYFCASGLASSFTDTQYFGPGTRLTVL.

The chain links TRBV7-2 to TRBJ2-5; no firm D call. The germline V and J ends were trimmed by 3 bases and 6 bases, with 5 bases remaining between them. Germline CDR1 SGHTA, CDR2 FQGNSA. This CDR3 spans 11 amino acids. CDR3 sequence: CASSFAQTQYF. CDR3 sequence (DNA): TGTGCCAGCAGCTTCGCTCAGACCCAGTACTTC.

This clone has more than one count but fewer than ten. The rearrangement uses TRBV11-3 and TRBJ2-1, with TRBD2 matching 8 bases. The trim removed 1 base at V and 6 bases at J, leaving 8 bases unmatched. This CDR3 has 16 amino acids. Germline V lookup: CDR1 SGHNT, CDR2 YENEEA. This CDR3 reads CASSLAGSGNINEQFF. The CDR3 DNA sequence: TGTGCCAGCAGCTTAGCGGGTAGCGGGAATATCAATGAGCAGTTCTTC.